One and the same sample provided the 28 T cell receptor beta chains below, sequenced in a study of blood T cell repertoires in COVID-19. The data were produced by immunoSEQ multiplex PCR, yet TCRdb's version contains in-frame clones alone and is incomplete. This table has about 100,000 clones, approximately 87% appearing once. Material: peripheral blood. The receptors were sampled from a human donor in a cohort sampled during active COVID-19.

This sequence joins TRBV13 and TRBJ1-4; 9 positions agree with TRBD1. This CDR3 region has 13 residues. CDR1 is PRHDT, CDR2 FYEKMQ, per germline (reference sequence). J gave up 8 bases and V 7 bases, and 5 bases lay outside the gene matches. The DNA of the CDR3 is TGTGCCAGCAACAACAGGGGGCGCGAAAAACTGTTTTTT. This translates into CASNNRGREKLFF.

The rearrangement uses TRBV3-1 (or the pseudogene TRBV3-2) and TRBJ2-1, with D hard to call. CDR1 LGHDT and CDR2 YNNKEL come from the germline V gene (reference sequence). The CDR3 is made up of 14 amino acids. The V gene lost 1 base and the J gene lost 3 bases, with 7 bases spanning the gap. The DNA for the CDR3 is TGTGCCAGCAGCCAAGTCCTAGGCTACAATGAGCAGTTCTTC. It codes for CASSQVLGYNEQFF.

The genes are TRBV30 and TRBJ2-7; 7 bases are a match to TRBD1. The V gene end was trimmed by 5 bases and the J gene end by 2 bases; junction bases not matched to a gene: 9. Germline V gives CDR1 GTSNPN, CDR2 SVGIG (reference sequence). This CDR3 contains 14 residues. CDR3 sequence reads: CAWERTGRPYEQYF. The CDR3 region has the DNA TGTGCCTGGGAACGGACAGGCAGACCCTACGAGCAGTACTTC.

This rearrangement joins TRBV18 to TRBJ2-5, with a tentative D call TRBD1 (6 bases). CDR3 size: 11 residues. V lost 6 bases and J lost 5, with 7 bases in between. Germline CDR1 is KGHSH and CDR2 is LQKENI. The CDR3 DNA reads TGTGCCAGCTCCCAGGGGGAGACCCAGTACTTC. Translating it yields CASSQGETQYF.

The chain has TRBV7-9 and TRBJ2-1; maybe TRBD1 (6 bases). V lost 4 bases, J lost 5 bases, and 18 bases lay in between. In germline, CDR1 is SEHNR, CDR2 FQNEAQ (reference sequence). The CDR3 sequence is 16 residues long. Written as DNA, the CDR3 is TGTGCCAGCAGCTCCACGGTGGCAGGGGAAAACAATGAGCAGTTCTTC. Translating gives CASSSTVAGENNEQFF.

The V gene is TRBV18, the J gene TRBJ2-5; D is unresolved. CDR3 size: 13 residues. Per germline, CDR1 KGHSH and CDR2 LQKENI. V was clipped by 2 bases and J by 4 bases, with 8 bases between them. CDR3 loop: CASSPSGRETQYF. The CDR3 nucleotides read TGTGCCAGCTCACCATCAGGAAGAGAGACCCAGTACTTC. The variable domain in full, completed from reference TRBV18 and TRBJ2-5, reads NAGVMQNPRHLVRRRGQEARLRCSPMKGHSHVYWYRQLPEEGLKFMVYLQKENIIDESGMPKERFSAEFPKEGPSILRIQQVVRGDSAAYFCASSPSGRETQYFGPGTRLLVL.

This chain uses TRBV11-2 with TRBJ2-1; 8 positions match TRBD2. V lost 3 bases, J lost 8 bases, and 6 bases stayed unmatched. The V gene's germline CDR1 is SGHAT and CDR2 FQNNGV. The CDR3 consists of 14 residues. CDR3 amino acids: CASSLGTSVYEQFF. CDR3 nucleotide sequence: TGTGCCAGCAGCTTGGGGACTAGTGTCTATGAGCAGTTCTTC.

The chain links TRBV7-2 to TRBJ2-5; 7 bases map to TRBD1. The V gene end was trimmed by 4 bases and the J gene end by 5 bases; junction bases not matched to a gene: 4. This CDR3 contains 13 residues. Germline-derived CDR1 and CDR2 are SGHTA and FQGNSA. The CDR3: CASSYRGAETQYF. As DNA, the CDR3 is TGTGCCAGCAGCTACAGGGGCGCGGAGACCCAGTACTTC.

This chain uses TRBV7-8 with TRBJ1-4; D is unresolved. This CDR3 contains 12 residues. V was shortened by 3 bases and J by 8 bases, with 7 bases between the two germline ends. Germline V CDR1 and CDR2: SGHVS, FQNEAQ. The CDR3 protein is CASSLGLEKLFF. The CDR3 coding sequence is TGTGCCAGCAGCTTGGGCCTAGAAAAACTGTTTTTT. The complete variable domain, with remaining parts taken from reference TRBV7-8 and TRBJ1-4, reads GAGVSQSPRYKVAKRGQDVALRCDPISGHVSLFWYQQALGQGPEFLTYFQNEAQLDKSGLPSDRFFAERPEGSVSTLKIQRTQQEDSAVYLCASSLGLEKLFFGSGTQLSVL.

CDR3 in DNA: TGTGCCACCAGTGAAAAGGGAACTAGCAGGGAGCAGTTCTTC. Its protein product is CATSEKGTSREQFF. The chain is built from TRBV24-1 and TRBJ2-1, with D perhaps TRBD2 (6 bases). The CDR3 has 14 residues. CDR1 is KGHDR and CDR2 is SFDVKD in the germline V gene. Trimming shortened V by 4 bases and J by 10 bases, and 16 bases separated the two germline ends.

This chain links TRBV7-2 with TRBJ2-7; 9 bases align to TRBD1. This CDR3 has 14 residues. Germline V gene data show CDR1 as SGHTA and CDR2 as FQGNSA. V lost 6 bases and J lost 0; bases outside the gene matches: 3. The CDR3 here is CASRQTGGSYEQYF. The CDR3 DNA is TGTGCCAGCAGGCAGACAGGGGGCTCCTACGAGCAGTACTTC.

The chain combines TRBV7-2 with TRBJ2-7; tentatively, D is TRBD1 (7 bases). Germline CDR1 and CDR2: SGHTA and FQGNSA. The CDR3 covers 15 residues. The V end was cut by 5 bases, the J end by 0 bases, with 14 bases between. CDR3 amino acids: CASSLRGESSYEQYF. The CDR3 DNA follows: TGTGCCAGCAGCCTCAGGGGGGAGAGCTCCTACGAGCAGTACTTC. Using reference TRBV7-2 and TRBJ2-7 for the parts outside the CDR3, the full variable domain is GAGVSQSPSNKVTEKGKDVELRCDPISGHTALYWYRQSLGQGLEFLIYFQGNSAPDKSGLPSDRFSAERTGGSVSTLTIQRTQQEDSAVYLCASSLRGESSYEQYFGPGTRLTVT.

The chain employs TRBV27 and TRBJ1-2, with 9 nucleotides matching TRBD1. The length of the CDR3 is 15 residues. V shed 4 bases, J shed 8 bases, and the junction held 11 bases outside the gene matches. Germline values: CDR1 MNHEY, CDR2 SMNVEV (reference sequence). The CDR3 protein is CASSYSTGGGYGYTF. Written as DNA, the CDR3 is TGTGCCAGCAGTTATTCGACAGGGGGGGGATACGGCTACACCTTC.

V is TRBV6-5 and J is TRBJ2-5; D might be TRBD2 (5 bases). CDR3 length: 12 amino acids. The germline V and J ends were trimmed by 7 bases and 5 bases, with 11 bases remaining between them. Germline V CDR1 and CDR2: MNHEY, SVGAGI. CDR3 sequence: CASIPGGETQYF. The CDR3 bases are TGTGCCAGCATACCAGGCGGGGAGACCCAGTACTTC.

This chain links TRBV21-1 with TRBJ2-7; the table assigns TRBD2, which was not confirmed against the DNA. TRBV21-1 counts as a pseudogene. There are 18 residues in the CDR3. The CDR3, as DNA: TGTGCCAGCAGCAAATCCAAACGTAAGAGGGAGGCCCTCTACGAGCAGTACTTC. It encodes CASSKSKRKREALYEQYF.

V gene TRBV5-4 combines with J gene TRBJ2-3; 7 bases are shared with TRBD2. Germline V gene lookup returns CDR1 SGHNT and CDR2 YYREEE (reference sequence). V dropped 4 bases and J dropped 0; count of bases not matched to a gene: 5. The CDR3 sequence is 15 residues long. CDR3 sequence reads: CASSPSGGSTDTQYF. CDR3 nucleotide sequence: TGTGCCAGCAGCCCCTCGGGGGGAAGCACAGATACGCAGTATTTT.

The V call is TRBV11-2, the J call TRBJ1-2, with 8 bases aligning to TRBD1. With 5 bases clipped from V and 6 bases from J, the junction kept 11 bases outside the gene matches. The germline V gene encodes CDR1 SGHAT and CDR2 FQNNGV. This CDR3 has 15 amino acids. The CDR3 region has the DNA TGTGCCAGCAGCCATAAAAACGGACAGGGCGATGGCTACACCTTC. It codes for CASSHKNGQGDGYTF.

The genes are TRBV4-1 and TRBJ2-7; 9 bases align to TRBD1. This CDR3 contains 15 residues. Germline values: CDR1 MGHRA, CDR2 YSYEKL. J gave up 3 bases and V 0 bases, and 3 bases lay outside the gene matches. The CDR3 here is CASSQDRDRVYEQYF. The CDR3 DNA sequence: TGCGCCAGCAGCCAAGACCGGGACAGGGTCTACGAGCAGTACTTC.

The V call is TRBV6-6, the J call TRBJ2-1; D unclear. V gave up 0 bases and J gave up 10 bases, with 4 bases separating them. There are 11 residues in the CDR3. CDR1 is MNHNY and CDR2 is SVGAGI in the germline V gene (reference sequence). CDR3 in amino acids: CASSYSGEQFF. Here the CDR3 DNA reads TGTGCCAGCAGTTACTCCGGGGAGCAGTTCTTC.

The chain employs TRBV18 and TRBJ1-4; 7 nucleotides agree with TRBD1. Trimming at V came to 6 bases and at J to 7 bases, leaving 5 bases not matched to a gene. CDR3 length: 13 residues. Germline CDR1 and CDR2: KGHSH and LQKENI. CDR3 amino acids: CASSSGQAEKLFF. The DNA for the CDR3 is TGTGCCAGCTCCTCCGGACAGGCTGAAAAACTGTTTTTT.

This sequence joins TRBV4-3 and TRBJ2-3, with 9 positions matching TRBD2. V was clipped by 3 bases and J by 2 bases; unmatched bases: 3. The CDR3 length is 15 residues. Germline values: CDR1 LGHNA, CDR2 YSLEER. The CDR3 reads CASSHLAGATDTQYF. The DNA of the CDR3 is TGCGCCAGCAGCCACTTAGCGGGGGCCACAGATACGCAGTATTTT.

CDR3 in amino acids: CASGGQTQNEKLFF. The CDR3 coding sequence is TGTGCCAGCGGGGGACAGACACAGAATGAAAAACTGTTTTTT. This sequence joins TRBV3-1 (or the pseudogene TRBV3-2) and TRBJ1-4; 7 bases line up with TRBD1. The CDR3 extends over 14 amino acids. J gave up 5 bases and V 8 bases, and 8 bases lay outside the gene matches. CDR1 is LGHDT and CDR2 is YNNKEL in the germline V gene (reference sequence).

The chain couples TRBV12-3 or TRBV12-4 to TRBJ1-2, with 9 bases lining up with TRBD1. CDR3 length equals 12 residues. The junction had 5 bases not matched to a gene; V was cut back by 6 bases and J by 9 bases. CDR3 nucleotides: TGTGCCAGCAGCCTGGGACAGGGTAGCTACACCTTC. Translated, it gives CASSLGQGSYTF.

The rearrangement uses TRBV3-1 (or the pseudogene TRBV3-2) and TRBJ2-6, with D possibly being TRBD2 (5 bases). Germline CDR1 LGHDT, CDR2 YNNKEL (reference sequence). The V end was cut by 1 base, the J end by 2 bases, with 9 bases between. This CDR3 contains 16 residues. The CDR3 region is CASSQVGSAGANVLTF. The CDR3 nucleotides are TGTGCCAGCAGCCAAGTAGGGAGCGCTGGGGCCAACGTCCTGACTTTC.

Written as DNA, the CDR3 is TGTGCCAGCAGCTTCCCACCCGGAGAGACCCAGTACTTC. Amino acid sequence: CASSFPPGETQYF. The J gene is TRBJ2-5, the V gene TRBV7-7, with no clear D. This CDR3 has 13 amino acids. Germline-derived CDR1 and CDR2 are SSHAT and FNYEAQ (reference sequence). V lost 3 bases and J lost 4, with 9 bases in between.

The chain is built from TRBV3-1 (or the pseudogene TRBV3-2) and TRBJ2-1; 9 positions match TRBD2. Germline V gene data show CDR1 as LGHDT and CDR2 as YNNKEL (reference sequence). The length of the CDR3 is 18 residues. Unmatched junction bases numbered 19, after V lost 4 bases and J lost 9 bases. DNA of the CDR3: TGTGCCAGCAGCCCCAGAGGAGCGGGAGGCGTTGGTAGTGGTGAGCAGTTCTTC. Translation: CASSPRGAGGVGSGEQFF.

The rearrangement joins TRBV2 to TRBJ1-1; D is possibly TRBD1 (5 bases). The CDR3 has 14 residues. Trimming pared 6 bases from V and 1 base from J, leaving 12 bases between. Germline V CDR1 and CDR2: SNHLY, FYNNEI. The CDR3 spells CASRAGLQNTEAFF. DNA for the CDR3: TGTGCCAGCAGAGCGGGACTTCAGAACACTGAAGCTTTCTTT.

The chain links TRBV11-2 to TRBJ1-5; a possible D gene is TRBD1 (5 bases). The CDR3 has 14 residues. V was clipped by 3 bases and J by 5 bases, with 11 bases between them. Looked up from germline, CDR1 is SGHAT and CDR2 is FQNNGV. CDR3 nucleotide sequence: TGTGCCAGCAGCTTCGTCGGGGGTTATCAGCCCCAGCATTTT. Amino acid sequence: CASSFVGGYQPQHF.